This T cell receptor (beta chain) was sequenced during a study of prognosis after radiotherapy for stage I lung cancer. Amplification of the TCR beta CDR3 (from genomic DNA) was done by two-round multiplex PCR. First-round PCR amplification was performed with primers specific to each TRBV and TRBJ gene. With universal primers, the second PCR round was performed. Each CDR3 protein is one row after TCRdb ran MiXCR on the multiplex PCR reads. The data hold about 35,000 distinct CDR3 sequences, with around 34% observed a single time. The CDR3 sequence is 16 residues long. Germline CDR1 reads MNHGY; CDR2 reads SVAAGI. A word on this clonotype: The antigen remains undetermined. A far larger clone is just one base off, so this is likely a read error.

Peripheral blood was collected in volumes of roughly 6 milliliters at each of two time points. Findings and limits, study-wide: Gene usage of TRBV and TRBJ reportedly differed between patients with and without metastases. Some patients went on to develop distant metastases. Their Shannon entropy after stereotactic body radiation therapy was lower, and its change from baseline was also lower.

The clonotype originates from a donor over 45 with non-small cell lung cancer. The material sequenced was PBMCs, taken before or after stereotactic body radiation therapy (not recorded which). The chain has TRBV6-9 and TRBJ1-3; the D gene is possibly TRBD1 (5 bases). The CDR3 bases are TGTGCCAGCAGTTTTAGAGACAGAATCTCTGTAAACACCATATATTTT. The encoded protein is CASSFRDRISVNTIYF.